This T cell receptor beta chain was sequenced in a study of PD-1 blockade in classical Hodgkin lymphoma. Study overall: Nivolumab dosed at 3 mg/kg went to patients intravenously every 2 weeks.

For this clone: Antigen unknown. This specimen includes other DNA sequences encoding the same CDR3.

The method was immunoSEQ multiplex PCR; TCRdb's version includes in-frame clones alone and lacks a portion of them. Among tens of thousands of clones listed, around 70% were seen once. Study observations and caveats: The study found that TCR diversity rose significantly by C4D1 in CD4+ but not CD8+ cells. As was reported, newly diagnosed patients showed lower baseline TCR diversity than healthy donors did.

Each patient experienced a relapse that followed autologous stem cell transplantation, and brentuximab vedotin exposure varied. J was trimmed by 2 bases and V by 0 bases; bases with no gene match: 0. This CDR3 has 14 amino acids. Germline loops: CDR1 SGHKS, CDR2 YYEKEE (reference sequence). This clonotype was sampled from a human donor with classical Hodgkin lymphoma. The sequences come from peripheral blood mononuclear cells (PBMCs), collected at baseline. The chain employs TRBV5-5 and TRBJ2-5; 8 bases fit TRBD1. CDR3 loop: CASSLGTGQETQYF. In nucleotides, the CDR3 is TGTGCCAGCAGCTTGGGGACAGGGCAAGAGACCCAGTACTTC.